The TCR beta chain described here comes from a study of identical twins. Donors uniformly comprised healthy Caucasians. TCRdb independently ran MiXCR on the 5' RACE reads; one entry per CDR3 protein. This sample has about 660,000 distinct CDR3 sequences, with around 8.6% found just once. Study-wide points: Diverse VJ usage suggested most zero-insertion clonotypes were not invariant T cells.

This clonotype occurred many times. No antigen is known for it. The same data also went into a second study, on yellow fever vaccine responses in identical twins.

Sequences were obtained from PBMCs. This receptor was taken from a woman between 18 and 29 years old in good health.

As DNA, the CDR3 is TGTGCCACCAGTGATCGTGGTCCGGCTCGACTAGCGGGAGGGTCGCGGACAGATACGCAGTATTTT. This gives the protein CATSDRGPARLAGGSRTDTQYF. The chain links TRBV24-1 to TRBJ2-3, with TRBD2 identical over 14 bases. The germline CDR1 and CDR2 sequences are KGHDR and SFDVKD. The V and J ends lost 3 bases and 3 bases, in that order; junction bases with no gene match: 19. There are 22 residues in the CDR3.